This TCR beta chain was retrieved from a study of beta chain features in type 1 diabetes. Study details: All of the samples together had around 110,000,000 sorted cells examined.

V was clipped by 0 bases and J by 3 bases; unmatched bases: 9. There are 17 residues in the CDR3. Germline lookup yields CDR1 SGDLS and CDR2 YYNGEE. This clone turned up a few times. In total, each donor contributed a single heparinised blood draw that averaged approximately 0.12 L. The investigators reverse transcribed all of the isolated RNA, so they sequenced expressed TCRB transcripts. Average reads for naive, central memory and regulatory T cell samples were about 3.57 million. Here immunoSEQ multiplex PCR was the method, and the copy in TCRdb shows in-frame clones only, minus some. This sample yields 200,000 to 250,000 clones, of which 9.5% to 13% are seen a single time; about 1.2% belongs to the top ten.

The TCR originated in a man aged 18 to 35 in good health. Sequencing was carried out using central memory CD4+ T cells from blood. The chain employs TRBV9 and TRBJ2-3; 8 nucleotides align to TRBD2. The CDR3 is CASSVESGSVVTDTQYF. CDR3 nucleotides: TGTGCCAGCAGCGTAGAAAGCGGGAGCGTGGTTACAGATACGCAGTATTTT.